Presented here are 24 T cell receptor beta chains from one specimen sequenced in a study of shared clonotypes between healthy human individuals. Clones were read by immunoSEQ multiplex PCR, and TCRdb kept only the in-frame ones, dropping some. The repertoire holds around 2.3 million clones, with approximately 94% as singletons. The sample taken for sequencing was naive CD4+ T cells sorted from blood. Specified subset: CD45RA+ positively selected. These receptors originate from a man aged 18 to 29 in good health.

This clone was seen just once. Other DNA sequences in this sample translate to the same CDR3. J is TRBJ2-3 and V is TRBV7-3; TRBD2 matches at 10 bases. The CDR3 sequence is 15 residues long. Per the germline V gene, CDR1 is SGHTA and CDR2 is FQGTGA. J was trimmed by 2 bases and V by 5 bases; bases with no gene match: 4. In DNA form, the CDR3 reads TGTGCCAGCAGCCCACTAGCGGGGCCCACAGATACGCAGTATTTT. This encodes CASSPLAGPTDTQYF.

V is TRBV7-2 and J is TRBJ2-7; unclear D gene. CDR1 is SGHTA, CDR2 FQGNSA, per germline. The CDR3 is made up of 12 amino acids. V was pared by 5 bases and J by 2 bases, with 7 bases between. The CDR3 sequence is CASSQTTYEQYF. CDR3 nucleotides: TGTGCCAGCAGCCAAACTACCTACGAGCAGTACTTC. Combining the CDR3 with reference TRBV7-2 and TRBJ2-7 gives the whole variable domain GAGVSQSPSNKVTEKGKDVELRCDPISGHTALYWYRQSLGQGLEFLIYFQGNSAPDKSGLPSDRFSAERTGGSVSTLTIQRTQQEDSAVYLCASSQTTYEQYFGPGTRLTVT.

V usage is TRBV6-1 and J usage is TRBJ2-7; tentative D call: TRBD1 (6 bases). Germline CDR1 is MNHNS and CDR2 is SASEGT. Between the trimmed V and J ends, which lost 4 bases and 9 bases, there was a span of 10 bases. The CDR3 runs 11 residues. This CDR3 is CASSVQTGQYF. The DNA of the CDR3 is TGTGCCAGCAGTGTCCAGACAGGGCAGTACTTC.

The rearrangement links TRBV19 to TRBJ2-5, with a weak D call TRBD1 (6 bases). Trimming pared 1 base from V and 5 bases from J, leaving 11 bases between. Germline V gene data show CDR1 as LNHDA and CDR2 as SQIVND (reference sequence). The CDR3 loop spans 14 amino acids. CDR3 in amino acids: CASSIAPGVETQYF. The CDR3 region has the DNA TGTGCCAGTAGTATAGCCCCAGGGGTCGAGACCCAGTACTTC.

In this sample, this clone turned up once. The V call is TRBV4-1, the J call TRBJ2-4; D unresolved. CDR1 MGHRA and CDR2 YSYEKL come from the germline V gene. CDR3 length: 13 amino acids. V shed 4 bases and J shed 5 bases, with 9 bases lying between them. The CDR3 region is CASSLGSQNIQYF. The CDR3 DNA reads as TGCGCCAGCAGCCTCGGGTCCCAAAACATTCAGTACTTC.

The chain links TRBV19 to TRBJ2-4; TRBD1 matches 10 bases. V was pared by 6 bases and J by 8 bases, with 10 bases of the junction left unmatched. This CDR3 is built from 15 residues. CDR1 and CDR2 (germline): LNHDA, SQIVND (reference sequence). The CDR3 is CASRPDRGSLDIQYF. CDR3 nucleotides: TGTGCCAGTAGACCGGACAGGGGGAGTTTAGACATTCAGTACTTC.

This clone was seen just once. Other DNA sequences in this sample translate to the same CDR3. The chain employs TRBV6-6 and TRBJ1-6; 8 bases fit TRBD1. Germline lookup yields CDR1 MNHNY and CDR2 SVGAGI (reference sequence). The CDR3 contains 14 residues. Losses at the gene ends were 4 bases for V and 6 bases for J; bases not matched to a gene: 2. The CDR3 nucleotides are TGTGCCAGCAGTTCAGGACAGGGTAATTCACCCCTCCACTTT. Its protein product is CASSSGQGNSPLHF.

The chain combines TRBV11-2 with TRBJ2-3, with 9 nucleotides matching TRBD1. The germline gives CDR1 SGHAT, CDR2 FQNNGV. The ends lost 1 base at V and 0 bases at J; junction bases unmatched: 2. CDR3 length: 16 residues. Here the CDR3 reads CASSLVQGASTDTQYF. The CDR3 coding sequence is TGTGCCAGCAGCTTAGTACAGGGGGCTAGCACAGATACGCAGTATTTT.

This chain joins TRBV11-2 and TRBJ2-5; unclear D gene. V was pared by 1 base and J by 4 bases, with 13 bases between. Germline CDR1 reads SGHAT; CDR2 reads FQNNGV. The CDR3 has 15 amino acids. CDR3 in DNA: TGTGCCAGCAGCTTAGGGTCGTACGGCGGAGAGACCCAGTACTTC. This translates into CASSLGSYGGETQYF.

The chain joins TRBV5-1 to TRBJ2-1; unclear D gene. The CDR3 covers 11 residues. CDR1 and CDR2 from the germline V gene are SGHRS and YFSETQ. V was pared by 8 bases and J by 5 bases, with 8 bases between. CDR3 amino acids: CASQINNEQFF. The CDR3 bases are TGCGCCAGTCAAATAAACAATGAGCAGTTCTTC.

This rearrangement joins TRBV9 to TRBJ2-3, with D unclear. The CDR3 contains 14 residues. Trimming shortened V by 0 bases and J by 3 bases, and 8 bases separated the two germline ends. From germline, CDR1 is SGDLS and CDR2 YYNGEE. Written as DNA, the CDR3 is TGTGCCAGCAGCGTAGCACAGCCTACAGATACGCAGTATTTT. Protein: CASSVAQPTDTQYF.

The V gene is TRBV30, the J gene TRBJ2-6, with a weak D call TRBD1 (5 bases). The CDR3 extends over 14 amino acids. Trimming shortened V by 7 bases and J by 4 bases, and 14 bases separated the two germline ends. The V gene's germline CDR1 is GTSNPN and CDR2 SVGIG (reference sequence). The CDR3 loop reads CALTVTNGANVLTF. The CDR3 coding sequence is TGTGCCTTGACAGTAACTAACGGGGCCAACGTCCTGACTTTC.

The chain carries TRBV30 and TRBJ1-2; no firm D call. CDR1 GTSNPN and CDR2 SVGIG come from the germline V gene (reference sequence). V lost 4 bases and J lost 8, with 11 bases in between. CDR3 size: 11 residues. This chain's CDR3 is CAWNREQGYTF. In DNA, the CDR3 is TGTGCCTGGAACCGGGAGCAAGGCTACACCTTC.

This clone was observed once. J is TRBJ2-3 and V is TRBV5-4; no definite D call. The V gene's germline CDR1 is SGHNT and CDR2 YYREEE (reference sequence). The CDR3 has 14 amino acids. Trimming pared 1 base from V and 3 bases from J, leaving 9 bases between. The CDR3 nucleotides are TGTGCCAGCAGCTTGCCTCACGAAACAGATACGCAGTATTTT. Amino acid sequence: CASSLPHETDTQYF.

With respect to this clone: This CDR3 is also generated by other DNA sequences in the sample. The V call is TRBV18, the J call TRBJ2-7, with no clear D. Germline CDR1 KGHSH, CDR2 LQKENI. The CDR3 covers 12 residues. V was trimmed by 3 bases and J by 4 bases, leaving 7 bases between them. The CDR3 coding sequence is TGTGCCAGCTCACCGCGGATTTACGAGCAGTACTTC. It translates to CASSPRIYEQYF.

The V gene is TRBV6-5, the J gene TRBJ1-1; D is possibly TRBD1 (6 bases). CDR1 is MNHEY, CDR2 SVGAGI, per germline. This CDR3 has 14 amino acids. The V and J ends lost 6 bases and 2 bases respectively, with 13 bases between them. The CDR3 DNA reads as TGTGCCAGCAGCCGACAGGAGAGAAACACTGAAGCTTTCTTT. Protein: CASSRQERNTEAFF.

This clone appeared a single time. CDR3 DNA sequence: TGTGCCAGCTCAGGGCAGGGCAGCGAGCAGTACTTC. It specifies CASSGQGSEQYF. The gene calls are TRBV18 and TRBJ2-7; tentatively, D is TRBD1 (5 bases). V gave up 5 bases and J gave up 6 bases, with 11 bases separating them. Germline V gene sequence: CDR1 KGHSH, CDR2 LQKENI. This CDR3 is 12 amino acids long.

The CDR3 sequence is CASSPGARSSYNEQFF. CDR3 bases: TGTGCCAGCAGTCCCGGCGCGAGGAGCTCCTACAATGAGCAGTTCTTC. The chain combines TRBV28 with TRBJ2-1, with no clear D. V was trimmed by 5 bases and J by 0 bases, leaving 14 bases between them. In germline, CDR1 is MDHEN, CDR2 SYDVKM. This CDR3 spans 16 amino acids.

The genes are TRBV5-1 and TRBJ2-5; 8 bases match TRBD1. V was clipped by 4 bases and J by 4 bases; unmatched bases: 9. Per germline, CDR1 SGHRS and CDR2 YFSETQ. This CDR3 is built from 15 residues. CDR3 in amino acids: CASSGLTGVRETQYF. For the CDR3, the DNA is TGCGCCAGCAGCGGACTGACAGGGGTTAGAGAGACCCAGTACTTC.

The chain is built from TRBV5-6 and TRBJ2-1; 12 nucleotides align to TRBD2. The CDR3 is 18 residues long. CDR1 and CDR2 (germline): SGHDT, YYEEEE. The trim removed 3 bases at V and 5 bases at J, leaving 12 bases unmatched. The CDR3 protein is CASSSVRLAGAFHNEQFF. The CDR3 coding sequence is TGTGCCAGCAGCTCCGTTCGACTAGCGGGGGCCTTCCACAATGAGCAGTTCTTC.

This clone was observed a single time. V gene TRBV6-5 combines with J gene TRBJ2-3; D might be TRBD1 or TRBD2, each matching 5 bases. V was shortened by 6 bases and J by 5 bases, with 9 bases between the two germline ends. The CDR3 has 12 residues. CDR1 and CDR2 (germline): MNHEY, SVGAGI. The CDR3 bases are TGTGCCAGCAGCCATGGGGGAGATACGCAGTATTTT. Translated: CASSHGGDTQYF.

V and J are TRBV2 and TRBJ2-2; D is ambiguous. Trimming cost V 8 bases and J 6 bases, with 10 bases left between them. CDR1 and CDR2 from the germline V gene are SNHLY and FYNNEI. The CDR3 covers 12 residues. The CDR3 nucleotides read TGTGCCAGCTGTCGTCAGGCCGGGGAGCTGTTTTTT. Its translation: CASCRQAGELFF.

This clone was detected a few times. The chain links TRBV30 to TRBJ1-3; D is uncertain. The ends were cut back, 1 base at V and 0 bases at J, with 10 bases in the middle. The CDR3 is 15 amino acids. Per germline, CDR1 GTSNPN and CDR2 SVGIG (reference sequence). In nucleotides, the CDR3 is TGTGCCTGGAGTGATGAGGCAGTCTCTGGAAACACCATATATTTT. Its protein is CAWSDEAVSGNTIYF.

Of note for this clone: This specimen includes other DNA sequences encoding the same CDR3. The chain is built from TRBV7-2 and TRBJ2-3, with unresolved D. CDR3 length: 13 amino acids. From germline, CDR1 is SGHTA and CDR2 FQGNSA. V was pared by 4 bases and J by 4 bases, with 9 bases between. Here the CDR3 reads CASSSSRSDTQYF. In DNA form, the CDR3 reads TGTGCCAGCAGCTCGTCCAGGTCAGATACGCAGTATTTT.